Here is one T cell receptor beta chain with its context. The table came from immunoSEQ multiplex PCR; TCRdb's copy has only in-frame clones and leaves some out. The sample shows roughly 130,000 clones, roughly 90% of them seen only once. This sample is drawn from a study of control samples from healthy donors and cancer patients. The CDR3 runs 13 residues. Germline-derived CDR1 and CDR2 are SGHTA and FQGTGA. V was trimmed by 1 base and J by 10 bases, leaving 11 bases between them. The chain joins TRBV7-3 to TRBJ1-3; TRBD1 might be the D (5 bases). What was sequenced was blood. This clonotype originated in a young man in good health. The CDR3: CASSLMSGETIYF. In DNA form, the CDR3 reads TGTGCCAGCAGCTTAATGTCGGGGGAAACCATATATTTT.